The rows below give T cell receptor beta chains drawn from one sample of a study of post-analysis software for immune sequencing data. TCRdb itself ran the PCR reads through MiXCR, one entry per CDR3 protein. The table has roughly 600,000 distinct CDR3 sequences, roughly 40% seen once; the top ten hold under 2%. Sequenced: blood. The receptors were gathered from a girl between 10 and 17 years old with multiple sclerosis. CDR3s include the opening cysteine and the closing phenylalanine or tryptophan. Each record gives: D gene, J gene, V gene, CDR3 protein. A D gene is named only where the DNA matches it firmly.

TRBD1 TRBJ1-2 TRBV5-1 CASSLSGNGAGQGNYGYTF
. TRBJ2-5 TRBV5-5 CASSSDSLGETQYF
TRBD1 TRBJ2-7 TRBV12-3/TRBV12-4 CASSETRDSYEQYF
TRBD2 TRBJ2-3 TRBV9 CASSVAQTSSSTQYF
TRBD1 TRBJ1-1 TRBV6-4 CASSDTGQGVTFF
TRBD2 TRBJ2-1 TRBV7-9 CASTARASGSYEQFF
. TRBJ2-5 TRBV12-3/TRBV12-4 CASSWGEGETQYF
TRBD2 TRBJ2-3 TRBV5-1 CASSLEPAGGISTDTQYF
. TRBJ2-7 TRBV6-5 CASSYFSEGYEQYF
. TRBJ1-4 TRBV20-1 CSASAGNEKLFF
. TRBJ1-2 TRBV29-1 CSVEVSWGADGYTF
TRBD1 TRBJ1-2 TRBV27 CASRQGAAYGYTF
. TRBJ1-5 TRBV12-3/TRBV12-4 CASSQDSYSNQPQHF
TRBD2 TRBJ2-1 TRBV12-3/TRBV12-4 CASSKAGGPYNEQFF
. TRBJ1-2 TRBV10-1 CASSDAGTNSNGYTF
TRBD1 TRBJ2-1 TRBV20-1 CSASGTGGDYNEQFF
TRBD1 . TRBV20-1 CSARDLTGGTSYEQYF
. TRBJ1-1 TRBV20-1 CSARDAAAVEAFF
. TRBJ2-7 TRBV7-2 CASSLVAQSPYEQYF
TRBD2 TRBJ2-3 TRBV4-2 CASSPGGGMGDTQYF
TRBD1 TRBJ2-7 TRBV12-3/TRBV12-4 CASSHDRVGSYEQYF
. TRBJ2-1 TRBV20-1 CSASPVNEQFF
. TRBJ2-3 TRBV12-3/TRBV12-4 CASSSTTAPSTDTQYF
TRBD1 TRBJ1-1 TRBV29-1 CSVGQGADTEAFF
TRBD1 TRBJ1-3 TRBV20-1 CSARLTGRDTIYF
TRBD2 TRBJ2-5 TRBV10-3 CATRLAGGRETQYF
. TRBJ1-2 TRBV12-3/TRBV12-4 CASSRVSDYGYTF
. TRBJ1-1 TRBV12-3/TRBV12-4 CATLGNTEAFF
. TRBJ2-7 TRBV28 CASSLRGPSVEQYF
TRBD1 TRBJ1-2 TRBV6-5 CASRAPGQVYGYTF
. TRBJ2-7 TRBV5-1 CASSLAGGSNEQYF
. TRBJ2-1 TRBV12-3/TRBV12-4 CASSFLGDEQFF
. TRBJ1-2 TRBV2 CASSPRKTGLNYGYTF
. TRBJ2-2 TRBV20-1 CSANRKSGELFF
. TRBJ2-7 TRBV6-5 CASGLSSYEQYF
TRBD1 TRBJ2-1 TRBV5-1 CASSFAGTGMHEQFF
. TRBJ1-1 TRBV5-1 CASSGGTMWMNTEAFF
. TRBJ2-1 TRBV2 CASSGLKGIYNEQFF
TRBD2 TRBJ2-1 TRBV4-1 CASSQSSGRSSNEQFF
. TRBJ2-7 TRBV12-3/TRBV12-4 CASSITGYEQYF
. TRBJ1-2 TRBV20-1 CSAPGPGVNYGYTF
TRBD1 TRBJ1-6 TRBV9 CASSDDRVSNSPLHF
. TRBJ2-1 TRBV5-6 CASSLRVGEQFF
TRBD2 TRBJ2-7 TRBV25-1 CASSGSSSGAYEQYF
TRBD2 TRBJ2-1 TRBV30 CAWSVASGNEQFF
TRBD1 TRBJ1-1 TRBV6-5 CASSYAGQLNTEAFF
. TRBJ2-7 TRBV20-1 CSARDLTRPEREQYF
TRBD2 TRBJ2-4 TRBV3-1 CASSQERLAGKNIQYF
TRBD2 TRBJ2-3 TRBV12-3/TRBV12-4 CASSRTSGITDTQYF